This passage covers 8 T cell receptor beta chains from one sample sequenced in a study of technical replicates of blood from a handful of donors. Assay: immunoSEQ multiplex PCR; the TCRdb copy retains only in-frame clones and omits some. The data show about 70,000 clones, with approximately 96% seen just once and approximately 0.2% held by the top ten. Sequencing was performed on T cells isolated from PBMCs. The receptors were gathered from a human donor in good health.

The chain employs TRBV10-3 and TRBJ2-3; a weak D match, TRBD1 (5 bases). CDR1 ENHRY and CDR2 SYGVKD come from the germline V gene. CDR3 length: 12 residues. V was shortened by 3 bases and J by 7 bases, with 8 bases between the two germline ends. CDR3 DNA sequence: TGTGCCATCAGTGAACAGGCATATACGCAGTATTTT. It translates to CAISEQAYTQYF.

The chain couples TRBV7-6 to TRBJ2-2, with TRBD1 identical over 8 bases. Germline values: CDR1 SGHVS, CDR2 FNYEAQ. V lost 0 bases, J lost 4 bases, and 1 base stayed unmatched. This CDR3 comprises 15 residues. The CDR3 bases are TGTGCCAGCAGCTTAGCGGGACAGGTCACCGGGGAGCTGTTTTTT. It is translated as CASSLAGQVTGELFF.

This chain joins TRBV27 and TRBJ2-7; TRBD1 matches 8 bases. The CDR3 has 15 amino acids. Germline V gene lookup returns CDR1 MNHEY and CDR2 SMNVEV (reference sequence). With 6 bases clipped from V and 1 base from J, the junction kept 8 bases outside the gene matches. Here the CDR3 reads CASRSGQDPSYEQYF. As DNA, the CDR3 is TGTGCCAGCAGATCGGGACAGGACCCTTCCTACGAGCAGTACTTC.

The chain has TRBV28 and TRBJ1-5; D remains ambiguous. This CDR3 is 12 amino acids long. Between the trimmed V and J ends, which lost 10 bases and 2 bases, there was a span of 9 bases. Per germline, CDR1 MDHEN and CDR2 SYDVKM. CDR3 amino acids: CATGERNQPQHF. The CDR3 DNA reads TGTGCCACCGGGGAGCGCAATCAGCCCCAGCATTTT.

The chain couples TRBV28 to TRBJ2-7, with D tentatively TRBD2 (6 bases). V was pared by 0 bases and J by 3 bases, with 9 bases between. This CDR3 comprises 14 residues. In germline, CDR1 is MDHEN, CDR2 SYDVKM. CDR3 loop: CASSLWRGIYEQYF. The CDR3 DNA sequence: TGTGCCAGCAGTTTATGGCGGGGCATCTACGAGCAGTACTTC.

This chain links TRBV4-1 with TRBJ2-2; 9 bases fit TRBD2. V lost 5 bases and J lost 6; bases outside the gene matches: 4. The CDR3 is 14 residues long. Per germline, CDR1 MGHRA and CDR2 YSYEKL. As DNA, the CDR3 is TGCGCCAGCAGCTACCTAGCGGGGTCCGGGGAGCTGTTTTTT. Encoded protein: CASSYLAGSGELFF.

The chain combines TRBV7-9 with TRBJ2-1; TRBD2 is a possible D gene (5 bases). Germline loops: CDR1 SEHNR, CDR2 FQNEAQ (reference sequence). This CDR3 region has 13 residues. The V end was cut by 4 bases, the J end by 3 bases, with 7 bases between. This CDR3 reads CASSSRDYNEQFF. The CDR3 DNA reads TGTGCCAGCAGCTCCCGGGACTACAATGAGCAGTTCTTC.

The CDR3 DNA sequence: TGTGCCAGCAGGGGACTAGCGGGGGTTAGCGGGGAGCTGTTTTTT. Amino acid sequence: CASRGLAGVSGELFF. The V gene is TRBV4-2, the J gene TRBJ2-2; 14 nucleotides line up with TRBD2. V lost 6 bases and J lost 7; bases outside the gene matches: 4. The CDR3 length is 15 residues. In germline, CDR1 is LGHNA, CDR2 YNFKEQ.